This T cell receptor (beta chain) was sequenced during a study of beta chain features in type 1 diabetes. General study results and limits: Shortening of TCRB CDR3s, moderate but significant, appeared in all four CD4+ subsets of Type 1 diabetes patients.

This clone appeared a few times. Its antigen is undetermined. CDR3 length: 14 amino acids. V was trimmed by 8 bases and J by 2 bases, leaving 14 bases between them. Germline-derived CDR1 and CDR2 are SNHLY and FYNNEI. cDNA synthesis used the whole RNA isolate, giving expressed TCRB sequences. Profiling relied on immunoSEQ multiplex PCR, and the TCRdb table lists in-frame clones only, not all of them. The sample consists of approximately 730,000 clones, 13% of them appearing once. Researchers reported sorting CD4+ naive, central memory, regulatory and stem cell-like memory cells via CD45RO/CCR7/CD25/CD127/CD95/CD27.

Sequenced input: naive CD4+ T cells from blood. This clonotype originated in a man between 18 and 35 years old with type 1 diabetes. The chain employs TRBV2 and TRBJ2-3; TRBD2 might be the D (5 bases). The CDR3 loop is CASEWTPYTDTQYF. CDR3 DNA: TGTGCCAGCGAGTGGACTCCCTACACAGATACGCAGTATTTT.